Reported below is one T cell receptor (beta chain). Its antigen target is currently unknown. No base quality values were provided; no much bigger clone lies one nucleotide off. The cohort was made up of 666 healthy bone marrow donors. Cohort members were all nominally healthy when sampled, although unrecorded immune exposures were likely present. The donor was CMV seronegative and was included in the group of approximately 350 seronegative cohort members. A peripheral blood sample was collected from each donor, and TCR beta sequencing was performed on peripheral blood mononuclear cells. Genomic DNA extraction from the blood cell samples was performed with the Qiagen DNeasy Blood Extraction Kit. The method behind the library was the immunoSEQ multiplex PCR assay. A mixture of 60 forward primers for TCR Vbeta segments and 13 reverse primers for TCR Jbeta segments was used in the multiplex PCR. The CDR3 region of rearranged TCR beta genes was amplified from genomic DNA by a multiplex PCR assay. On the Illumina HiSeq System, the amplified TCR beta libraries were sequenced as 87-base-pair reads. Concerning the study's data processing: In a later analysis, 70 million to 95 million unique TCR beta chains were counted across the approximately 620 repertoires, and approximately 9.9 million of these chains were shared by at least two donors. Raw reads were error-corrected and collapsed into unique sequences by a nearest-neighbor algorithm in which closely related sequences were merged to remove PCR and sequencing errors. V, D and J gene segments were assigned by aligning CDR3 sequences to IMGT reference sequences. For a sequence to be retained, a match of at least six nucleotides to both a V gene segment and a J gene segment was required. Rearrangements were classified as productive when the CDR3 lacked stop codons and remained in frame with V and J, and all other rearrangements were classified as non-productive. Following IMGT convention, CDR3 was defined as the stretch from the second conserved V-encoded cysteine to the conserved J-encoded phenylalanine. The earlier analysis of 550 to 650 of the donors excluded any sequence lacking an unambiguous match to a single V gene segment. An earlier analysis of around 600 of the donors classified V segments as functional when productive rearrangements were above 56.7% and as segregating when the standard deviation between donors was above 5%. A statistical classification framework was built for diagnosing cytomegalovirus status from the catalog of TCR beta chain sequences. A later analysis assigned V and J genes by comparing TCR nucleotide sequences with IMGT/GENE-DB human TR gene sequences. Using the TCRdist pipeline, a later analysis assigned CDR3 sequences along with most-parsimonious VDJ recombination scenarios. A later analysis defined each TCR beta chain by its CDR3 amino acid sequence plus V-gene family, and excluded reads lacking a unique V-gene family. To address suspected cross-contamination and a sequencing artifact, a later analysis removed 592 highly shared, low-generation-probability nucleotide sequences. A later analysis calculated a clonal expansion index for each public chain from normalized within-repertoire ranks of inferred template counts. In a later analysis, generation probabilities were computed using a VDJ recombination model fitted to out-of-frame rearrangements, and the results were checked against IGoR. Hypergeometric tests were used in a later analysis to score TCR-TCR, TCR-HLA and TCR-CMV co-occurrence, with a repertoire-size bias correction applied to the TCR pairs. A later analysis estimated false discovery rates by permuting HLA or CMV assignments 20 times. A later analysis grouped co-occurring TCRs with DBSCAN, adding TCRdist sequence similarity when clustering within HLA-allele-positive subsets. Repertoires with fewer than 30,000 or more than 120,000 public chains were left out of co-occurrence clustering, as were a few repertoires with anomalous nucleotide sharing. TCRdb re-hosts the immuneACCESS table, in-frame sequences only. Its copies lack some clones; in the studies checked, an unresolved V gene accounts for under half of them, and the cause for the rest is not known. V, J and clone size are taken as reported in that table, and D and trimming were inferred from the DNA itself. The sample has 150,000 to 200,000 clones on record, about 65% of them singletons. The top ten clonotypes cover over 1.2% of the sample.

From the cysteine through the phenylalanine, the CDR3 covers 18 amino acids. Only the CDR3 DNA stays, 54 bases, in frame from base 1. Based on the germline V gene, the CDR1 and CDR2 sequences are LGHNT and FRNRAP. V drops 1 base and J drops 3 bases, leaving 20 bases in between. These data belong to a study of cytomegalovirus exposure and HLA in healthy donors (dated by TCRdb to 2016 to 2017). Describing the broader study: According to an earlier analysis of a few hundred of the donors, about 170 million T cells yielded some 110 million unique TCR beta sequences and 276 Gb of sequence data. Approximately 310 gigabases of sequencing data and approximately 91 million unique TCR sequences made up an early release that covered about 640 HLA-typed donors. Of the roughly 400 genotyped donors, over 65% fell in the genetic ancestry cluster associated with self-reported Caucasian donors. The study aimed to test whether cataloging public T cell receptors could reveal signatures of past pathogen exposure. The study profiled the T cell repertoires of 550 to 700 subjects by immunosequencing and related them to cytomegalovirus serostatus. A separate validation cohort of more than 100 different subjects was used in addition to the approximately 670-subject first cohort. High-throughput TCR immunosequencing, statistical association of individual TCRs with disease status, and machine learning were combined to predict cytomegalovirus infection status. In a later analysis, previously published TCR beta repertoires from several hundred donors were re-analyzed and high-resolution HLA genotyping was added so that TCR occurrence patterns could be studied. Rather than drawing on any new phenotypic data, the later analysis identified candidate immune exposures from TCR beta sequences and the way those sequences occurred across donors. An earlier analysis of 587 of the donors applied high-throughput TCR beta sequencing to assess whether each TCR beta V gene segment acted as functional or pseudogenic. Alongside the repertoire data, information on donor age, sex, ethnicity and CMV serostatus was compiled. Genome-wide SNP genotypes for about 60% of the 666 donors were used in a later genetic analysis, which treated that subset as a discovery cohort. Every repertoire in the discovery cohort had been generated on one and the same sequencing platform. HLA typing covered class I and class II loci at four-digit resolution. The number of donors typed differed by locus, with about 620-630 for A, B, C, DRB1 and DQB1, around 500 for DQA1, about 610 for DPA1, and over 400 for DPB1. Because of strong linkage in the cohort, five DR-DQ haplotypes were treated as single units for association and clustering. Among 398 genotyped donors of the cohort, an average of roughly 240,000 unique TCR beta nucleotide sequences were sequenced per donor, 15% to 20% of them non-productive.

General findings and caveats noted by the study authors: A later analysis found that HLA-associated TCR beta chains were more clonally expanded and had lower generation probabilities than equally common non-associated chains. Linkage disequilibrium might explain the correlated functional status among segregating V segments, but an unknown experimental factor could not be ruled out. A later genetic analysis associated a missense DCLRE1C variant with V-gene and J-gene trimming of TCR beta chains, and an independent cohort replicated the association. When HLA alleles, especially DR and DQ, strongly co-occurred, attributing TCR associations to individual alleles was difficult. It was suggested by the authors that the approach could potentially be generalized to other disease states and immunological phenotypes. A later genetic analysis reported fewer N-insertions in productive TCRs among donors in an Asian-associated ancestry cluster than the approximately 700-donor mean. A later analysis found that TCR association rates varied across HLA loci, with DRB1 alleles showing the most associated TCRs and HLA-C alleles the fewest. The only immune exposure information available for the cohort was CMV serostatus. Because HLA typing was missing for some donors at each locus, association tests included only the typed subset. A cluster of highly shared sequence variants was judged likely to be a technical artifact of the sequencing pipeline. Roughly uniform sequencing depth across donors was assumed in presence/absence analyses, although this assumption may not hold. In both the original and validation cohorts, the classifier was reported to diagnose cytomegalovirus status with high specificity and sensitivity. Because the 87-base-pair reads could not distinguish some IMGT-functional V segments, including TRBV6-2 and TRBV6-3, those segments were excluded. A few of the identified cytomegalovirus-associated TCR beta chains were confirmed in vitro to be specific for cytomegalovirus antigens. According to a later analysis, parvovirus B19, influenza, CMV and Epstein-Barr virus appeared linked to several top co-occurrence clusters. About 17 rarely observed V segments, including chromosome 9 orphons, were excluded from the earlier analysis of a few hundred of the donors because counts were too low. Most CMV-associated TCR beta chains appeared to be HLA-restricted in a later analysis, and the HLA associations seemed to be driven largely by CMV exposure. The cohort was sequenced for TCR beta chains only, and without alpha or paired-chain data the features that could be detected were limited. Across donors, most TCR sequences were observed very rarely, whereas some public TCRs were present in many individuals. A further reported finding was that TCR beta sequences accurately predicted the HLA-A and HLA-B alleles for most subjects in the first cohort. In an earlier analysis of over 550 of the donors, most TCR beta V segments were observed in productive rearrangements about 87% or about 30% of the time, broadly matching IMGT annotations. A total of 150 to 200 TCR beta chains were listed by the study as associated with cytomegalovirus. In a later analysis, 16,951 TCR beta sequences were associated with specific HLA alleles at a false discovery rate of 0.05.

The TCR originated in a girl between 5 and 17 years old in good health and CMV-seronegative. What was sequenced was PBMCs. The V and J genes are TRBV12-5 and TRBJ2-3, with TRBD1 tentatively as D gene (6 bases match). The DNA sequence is TGTGCTAGTGGTTTGGGGGACAATTTTGCCGGCAGGACAGATACGCAGTATTTT. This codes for CASGLGDNFAGRTDTQYF.